The 7 T cell receptor beta chains listed next were all sequenced from one sample in a study of cytomegalovirus exposure and HLA in healthy donors. Primers included in the PCR were 60 Vbeta and 13 Jbeta primers. Clones were read by immunoSEQ multiplex PCR, and TCRdb kept only the in-frame ones, dropping some. The repertoire holds 90,000 to 120,000 clones, with around 74% as singletons. What was sequenced was PBMCs. These receptors were taken from a middle-aged woman in good health and CMV-seropositive.

This chain links TRBV5-1 with TRBJ1-2; the D is unclear. CDR1 and CDR2 from the germline V gene are SGHRS and YFSETQ. With 4 bases removed from V and 2 bases from J, the gap between germline ends came to 9 bases. CDR3 length equals 13 residues. The CDR3 region is CASSTGENYGYTF. The CDR3 nucleotides are TGCGCCAGCAGCACCGGGGAGAACTATGGCTACACCTTC.

This chain uses TRBV4-3 with TRBJ1-1, with 7 bases fitting TRBD1. This CDR3 spans 16 amino acids. Trimming cost V 0 bases and J 3 bases; bases outside gene matches: 7. Germline V CDR1 and CDR2: LGHNA, YSLEER. CDR3 sequence reads: CASSQDPGRGYTEAFF. DNA for the CDR3: TGCGCCAGCAGCCAAGATCCTGGCAGGGGGTACACTGAAGCTTTCTTT.

The rearrangement joins TRBV19 to TRBJ2-1; 8 bases are a match to TRBD2. With 6 bases clipped from V and 6 bases from J, the junction kept 4 bases outside the gene matches. This CDR3 is built from 13 residues. The germline V gene encodes CDR1 LNHDA and CDR2 SQIVND (reference sequence). The CDR3 nucleotides read TGTGCCAGTAGCGGGGGGGAGTTCAATGAGCAGTTCTTC. Translation gives CASSGGEFNEQFF.

CDR3 coding DNA: TGTGCCAGCAGCCCGGGTGGGGCCGCTGGAAACACCATATATTTT. This translates into CASSPGGAAGNTIYF. The V and J genes are TRBV7-9 and TRBJ1-3; a possible D gene is TRBD1 (5 bases). In germline, CDR1 is SEHNR, CDR2 FQNEAQ (reference sequence). The CDR3 totals 15 residues. Trimming stripped 5 bases from V and 2 bases from J, with 13 bases between.

The chain recombines TRBV5-6 with TRBJ2-5, with a tentative D call TRBD1 (7 bases). The germline V gene has CDR1 SGHDT and CDR2 YYEEEE. The CDR3 consists of 14 residues. Trimming cost V 3 bases and J 1 base, with 10 bases left between them. CDR3 coding DNA: TGTGCCAGCAGCTGGAGGGACAGCCAAGAGACCCAGTACTTC. Amino acids: CASSWRDSQETQYF.

This chain connects TRBV9 to TRBJ1-1; D not certain. The CDR3 is 14 residues long. V lost 3 bases, J lost 0 bases, and 9 bases lay in between. Germline V gene lookup returns CDR1 SGDLS and CDR2 YYNGEE. As DNA, the CDR3 is TGTGCCAGCAGCGCCTCGGTGGTGAACACTGAAGCTTTCTTT. Protein sequence: CASSASVVNTEAFF.

The chain uses TRBV6-5 and TRBJ1-2; TRBD1 matches at 7 bases. Germline V gives CDR1 MNHEY, CDR2 SVGAGI. This CDR3 is 13 amino acids long. J was trimmed by 6 bases and V by 0 bases; bases with no gene match: 1. This CDR3 reads CASSYSGGHGYTF. The CDR3 region has the DNA TGTGCCAGCAGTTACTCAGGGGGCCATGGCTACACCTTC.